The 27 T cell receptor beta chains given below trace back to one sample, sequenced in a study of T-cell reconstitution after alpha-beta-depleted transplantation in children. As it was prepared, the TCRbeta library received unique molecular identifiers. A single record per CDR3 protein comes from TCRdb applying MiXCR to the PCR reads. This table has 480,000 or so distinct CDR3 sequences, under 12% appearing once. The sequencing used PBMCs, collected before TCRalphabeta/CD19-depleted stem cell transplant. The receptors were sampled from a child aged 2-15 years with inherited bone marrow failure, due to receive a stem cell transplant.

This clonotype has at least ten counts. The chain joins TRBV9 to TRBJ2-1; 11 positions match TRBD2. Germline CDR1 and CDR2: SGDLS and YYNGEE. J lost 7 bases, V lost 1 base, and 7 bases had no gene match. The CDR3 extends over 16 amino acids. The CDR3 protein is CASSVPGLAVWNEQFF. The CDR3 bases are TGTGCCAGCAGCGTACCGGGACTAGCGGTGTGGAATGAGCAGTTCTTC.

A remark on this clonotype: This may stem from a read error, because a much larger clone lies one nucleotide away. The chain joins TRBV5-1 to TRBJ2-7; 8 bases are shared with TRBD1. J gave up 2 bases and V 4 bases, and 8 bases lay outside the gene matches. The CDR3 length is 15 residues. Germline CDR1 SGHRS, CDR2 YFSETQ. CDR3 nucleotide sequence: TGCGCCAGCAGCAGCCTCAGGGGGCCCACCTACGAGCAGTACTTC. This codes for CASSSLRGPTYEQYF.

This clonotype has a handful of counts. The chain couples TRBV12-3 or TRBV12-4 to TRBJ1-6; D is unclear. The CDR3 consists of 15 residues. V was trimmed by 6 bases and J by 4 bases, leaving 13 bases between them. CDR3 DNA: TGTGCCAGCAGCTCACAAGGGAAGTATAATTCACCCCTCCACTTT. Amino acid sequence: CASSSQGKYNSPLHF.

There are a few counts of this clonotype. One end of the junction fails to match germline, which may point to a read error. The chain employs TRBV12-3 or TRBV12-4 and TRBJ2-1, with TRBD2 identical over 7 bases. CDR3 length: 19 residues. The CDR3 DNA reads TGTGCCAGCTGTTTAGGAGGGCTAGCGGTAATCGGACCCTACAATGAGCAGTTCTTC. Translating it yields CASCLGGLAVIGPYNEQFF.

This clonotype was detected ten times or more. The CDR3 DNA reads TGTGCCAGCAGTTACCGGGATAGAGGAGGCGAGCAGTACTTC. It encodes CASSYRDRGGEQYF. This chain connects TRBV6-5 to TRBJ2-7; D might be TRBD2 (5 bases). Trimming pared 2 bases from V and 6 bases from J, leaving 14 bases between. Germline assignment: CDR1 MNHEY and CDR2 SVGAGI. The CDR3 spans 14 residues.

The rearrangement uses TRBV20-1 and TRBJ2-7, with a possible D match to TRBD2 (6 bases). The V end was cut by 3 bases, the J end by 4 bases, with 16 bases between. Germline CDR1 and CDR2: DFQATT and SNEGSKA (reference sequence). This CDR3 has 14 residues. The CDR3 DNA reads TGCAGTGCTAGTGTCCCTAGCGAGCCTTACGAGCAGTACTTC. This translates into CSASVPSEPYEQYF.

This clonotype was seen ten or more times. The rearrangement uses TRBV4-2 and TRBJ2-7; 10 bases are shared with TRBD2. V lost 4 bases and J lost 0; bases outside the gene matches: 9. The CDR3 spans 17 residues. Germline CDR1 reads LGHNA; CDR2 reads YNFKEQ. In DNA form, the CDR3 reads TGTGCCAGCAGCCTAGGGACTAGCGAACTAAGCTCCTACGAGCAGTACTTC. Its translation is CASSLGTSELSSYEQYF.

This clonotype was counted a few times. The chain joins TRBV10-3 to TRBJ2-1, with 7 bases identical to TRBD2. This CDR3 is 19 amino acids long. The trim removed 6 bases at V and 6 bases at J, leaving 23 bases unmatched. Germline V lookup: CDR1 ENHRY, CDR2 SYGVKD. The CDR3 protein is CAISSRSGAGVSLPNEQFF. CDR3 nucleotides: TGTGCCATCAGCTCCCGCTCTGGCGCGGGAGTTAGTCTGCCCAATGAGCAGTTCTTC.

This clonotype appeared many times. The chain combines TRBV9 with TRBJ1-1, with D possibly being TRBD1 (5 bases). V was pared by 2 bases and J by 0 bases, with 11 bases between. Looked up from germline, CDR1 is SGDLS and CDR2 is YYNGEE. CDR3 size: 15 residues. CDR3: CASSVGGMVNTEAFF. CDR3 bases: TGTGCCAGCAGCGTGGGGGGTATGGTGAACACTGAAGCTTTCTTT.

This clonotype has at least ten counts. This chain joins TRBV27 and TRBJ2-5, with a weak D call TRBD1 (5 bases). V was shortened by 6 bases and J by 1 base, with 9 bases between the two germline ends. The CDR3 consists of 13 residues. Germline CDR1 reads MNHEY; CDR2 reads SMNVEV (reference sequence). CDR3 sequence: CASRKTGQETQYF. For the CDR3, the DNA is TGTGCCAGCAGAAAAACAGGCCAAGAGACCCAGTACTTC.

This clonotype came up many times. J is TRBJ2-1 and V is TRBV4-2; D unclear. Germline V gene sequence: CDR1 LGHNA, CDR2 YNFKEQ. V lost 8 bases to trimming and J lost 0 bases, with 14 bases between them. The CDR3 extends over 15 amino acids. This CDR3 reads CASRDLESSYNEQFF. The CDR3, as DNA: TGTGCCAGCCGCGACCTCGAGAGCTCCTACAATGAGCAGTTCTTC.

Regarding this clonotype: Since a much larger clone is just one base distant, this may be a read error. The chain has TRBV29-1 and TRBJ2-7; 10 bases line up with TRBD2. V shed 5 bases and J 5 bases; nucleotides not matched to a gene: 15. This CDR3 has 16 residues. CDR1 SQVTM and CDR2 ANQGSEA come from the germline V gene. The CDR3 nucleotides are TGCAGCGTTCACTTTTTAGCGGGAGGTGGATCCAACGAGCAGTACTTC. Its translation is CSVHFLAGGGSNEQYF.

This clonotype has ten or more counts. The chain is built from TRBV12-3 or TRBV12-4 and TRBJ2-1; D possibly corresponds to TRBD1 (5 bases). With 6 bases removed from V and 9 bases from J, the gap between germline ends came to 18 bases. The CDR3 is 14 amino acids. As DNA, the CDR3 is TGTGCCAGCAGCCACCCCCTCTCAGGGTCTGAGCAGTTCTTC. Translating gives CASSHPLSGSEQFF.

This clonotype has at least ten counts. This chain links TRBV6-1 with TRBJ1-3, with a weak D call TRBD1 (5 bases). Germline CDR1 is MNHNS and CDR2 is SASEGT. The ends were cut back, 10 bases at V and 0 bases at J, with 13 bases in the middle. The CDR3 covers 14 residues. CDR3 in amino acids: CATSLGRSGNTIYF. The CDR3, as DNA: TGTGCCACCTCCTTGGGGCGCTCTGGAAACACCATATATTTT.

This clonotype was seen ten or more times. The chain recombines TRBV7-8 with TRBJ1-6; tentative D call: TRBD1 (6 bases). The germline V gene encodes CDR1 SGHVS and CDR2 FQNEAQ. V lost 5 bases, J lost 10 bases, and 21 bases lay in between. This CDR3 contains 16 residues. CDR3 in amino acids: CASSPKEGGRHSPLHF. CDR3 DNA sequence: TGTGCCAGCAGCCCTAAGGAGGGGGGACGGCACTCACCCCTCCACTTT.

This clonotype was found a few times. V is TRBV5-4 and J is TRBJ2-5; tentative D call: TRBD1 (6 bases). The CDR3 runs 16 residues. Germline V gives CDR1 SGHNT, CDR2 YYREEE (reference sequence). V lost 0 bases to trimming and J lost 2 bases, with 14 bases between them. CDR3 DNA sequence: TGTGCCAGCAGCTTGGATGGGACACAGAGTCAAGAGACCCAGTACTTC. This codes for CASSLDGTQSQETQYF.

This clonotype was seen many times. V gene TRBV3-1 combines with J gene TRBJ2-2, with 9 bases that match TRBD2. The germline gives CDR1 LGHDT, CDR2 YNNKEL (reference sequence). After removal of 0 bases from V and 8 bases from J, the junction contained 7 bases not matched to a gene. The CDR3 consists of 16 residues. The CDR3, as DNA: TGTGCCAGCAGCCAAGACCTAGCGGGAAGGATGGGGGAGCTGTTTTTT. Its protein is CASSQDLAGRMGELFF.

This clonotype was counted many times. The V gene is TRBV20-1, the J gene TRBJ2-7; possible D gene TRBD2, 6 bases. CDR1 and CDR2 (germline): DFQATT, SNEGSKA (reference sequence). The CDR3 sequence is 13 residues long. V gave up 0 bases and J gave up 3 bases, with 9 bases separating them. The CDR3 coding sequence is TGCAGTGCTAGAGACGGACTACGCTACGAGCAGTACTTC. It yields the protein CSARDGLRYEQYF.

This clonotype was seen ten or more times. The chain employs TRBV9 and TRBJ2-5; 9 bases agree with TRBD2. V lost 3 bases, J lost 4 bases, and 4 bases stayed unmatched. The CDR3 totals 14 residues. Germline V gene data show CDR1 as SGDLS and CDR2 as YYNGEE. The CDR3 DNA follows: TGTGCCAGCAGCGGGGGACTAGCAAGAGAGACCCAGTACTTC. As protein: CASSGGLARETQYF.

The sample holds a few counts of this clonotype. This sequence joins TRBV20-1 and TRBJ2-7; D might be TRBD2 (6 bases). The CDR3 spans 18 residues. Germline CDR1 and CDR2: DFQATT and SNEGSKA (reference sequence). Trimming cost V 0 bases and J 2 bases, with 23 bases left between them. The CDR3 bases are TGCAGTGCTAGAGATCCCGCGGGACCGAGGGGCCTAACCTACGAGCAGTACTTC. Protein product: CSARDPAGPRGLTYEQYF.

The table lists this clonotype with many counts. The chain joins TRBV9 to TRBJ2-1, with 8 bases that match TRBD2. With 3 bases clipped from V and 4 bases from J, the junction kept 9 bases outside the gene matches. This CDR3 has 16 amino acids. Per germline, CDR1 SGDLS and CDR2 YYNGEE. CDR3 protein: CASSAQAGELYNEQFF. Written as DNA, the CDR3 is TGTGCCAGCAGCGCTCAAGCGGGAGAGCTATACAATGAGCAGTTCTTC.

At least ten counts were recorded for this clonotype. The rearrangement links TRBV28 to TRBJ2-7; 11 bases agree with TRBD2. The CDR3 is 16 amino acids. Germline V CDR1 and CDR2: MDHEN, SYDVKM. The V segment lost 5 bases and the J segment 2 bases; nucleotides outside the gene matches: 8. This chain's CDR3 is CASSGISGRAPYEQYF. CDR3 sequence (DNA): TGTGCCAGCAGTGGGATTAGCGGGAGGGCCCCCTACGAGCAGTACTTC.

This clonotype turned up a few times. The chain is built from TRBV28 and TRBJ2-2; TRBD2 matches at 7 bases. This CDR3 spans 15 amino acids. Germline CDR1 MDHEN, CDR2 SYDVKM. V lost 8 bases, J lost 5 bases, and 11 bases stayed unmatched. CDR3 sequence: CASRRAGERTGELFF. For the CDR3, the DNA is TGTGCCAGCCGCCGGGCGGGGGAGAGGACCGGGGAGCTGTTTTTT.

This clonotype came up many times. The genes are TRBV27 and TRBJ2-1; 13 nucleotides align to TRBD2. The CDR3 sequence is 20 residues long. Germline CDR1 MNHEY, CDR2 SMNVEV (reference sequence). After removal of 5 bases from V and 2 bases from J, the junction contained 15 bases not matched to a gene. In DNA form, the CDR3 reads TGTGCCAGCAGTCCCGGACTAGCGGGAGATATATTTATGGCCTACAATGAGCAGTTCTTC. Encoded protein: CASSPGLAGDIFMAYNEQFF.

This clonotype was seen a few times. This chain connects TRBV18 to TRBJ2-1; TRBD1 matches 9 bases. V lost 6 bases to trimming and J lost 6 bases; unmatched junction nucleotides: 6. CDR1 KGHSH and CDR2 LQKENI come from the germline V gene. The CDR3 runs to 14 residues. CDR3 amino acids: CASSLRDRVNEQFF. The CDR3 bases are TGTGCCAGCTCTCTCCGGGACAGGGTCAATGAGCAGTTCTTC.

This chain connects TRBV5-1 to TRBJ2-1, with D hard to call. Germline CDR1 is SGHRS and CDR2 is YFSETQ. Trimming pared 0 bases from V and 8 bases from J, leaving 9 bases between. The CDR3 extends over 13 amino acids. The CDR3 DNA follows: TGCGCCAGCAGCTTGGGGCCACTGGATGAGCAGTTCTTC. It codes for CASSLGPLDEQFF. The whole variable domain, filled in from reference TRBV5-1 and TRBJ2-1, reads KAGVTQTPRYLIKTRGQQVTLSCSPISGHRSVSWYQQTPGQGLQFLFEYFSETQRNKGNFPGRFSGRQFSNSRSEMNVSTLELGDSALYLCASSLGPLDEQFFGPGTRLTVL.

This clonotype was detected ten times or more. This chain connects TRBV28 to TRBJ2-1; TRBD2 matches 8 bases. Germline loops: CDR1 MDHEN, CDR2 SYDVKM. The CDR3 loop spans 15 amino acids. The V and J ends lost 3 bases and 10 bases, in that order; junction bases with no gene match: 11. CDR3 sequence reads: CASSFQLLAAGEQFF. CDR3 nucleotide sequence: TGTGCCAGCAGTTTCCAGCTACTAGCGGCGGGAGAGCAGTTCTTC. Using reference TRBV28 and TRBJ2-1 for the parts outside the CDR3, the full variable domain is DVKVTQSSRYLVKRTGEKVFLECVQDMDHENMFWYRQDPGLGLRLIYFSYDVKMKEKGDIPEGYSVSREKKERFSLILESASTNQTSMYLCASSFQLLAAGEQFFGPGTRLTVL.